These T cell receptor beta chains were read from a single sample in a study of T cells in Graves' hyperthyroidism and ophthalmopathy. TCRdb reanalysed the multiplex PCR reads using MiXCR and keeps one entry per CDR3 protein. The table has around 250,000 distinct CDR3 sequences, over 20% seen once. The specimen was blood. These receptors were obtained from a woman between 40 and 55 years old with Graves' ophthalmopathy. Each CDR3 is given with its conserved first and last residue. A D gene is named only where the DNA matches it firmly. Size is omitted from some rows. Given values are once, few, many or a class for expanded clones.

abundance | j_gene | v_gene | d_gene | CDR3nt | CDR3aa
many | TRBJ1-1 | TRBV6-5 | NA | TGTGCCAGCAGTTACTCGGGAAGTCAGTTGAACACTGGAGCTTTCTTT | CASSYSGSQLNTGAFF
many | TRBJ1-1 | TRBV4-2 | NA | TGTGCCAGCAGCCGGGCAGATGAAGCTTTCTTT | CASSRADEAFF
many | TRBJ2-7 | TRBV6-1 | NA | TGTGCCAGCAAAGTCACGGACTTCACCTACGAGCAGTACTTC | CASKVTDFTYEQYF
many | TRBJ1-1 | TRBV6-1 | NA | TGTGCCACCGTAGTCGGGGCCGCTGAAGCTTTCTTT | CATVVGAAEAFF
NA | TRBJ2-5 | TRBV7-2 | NA | TGTGCCAGCAGCTTTCGAGCGGAGACCCAGTACTTC | CASSFRAETQYF
NA | TRBJ1-1 | TRBV30 | NA | TGTGCCTGGAAGGGGGACACTGAAGCTTTCTTT | CAWKGDTEAFF
NA | TRBJ2-5 | TRBV12-5 | NA | TGTGCTAGTGGTTTGGGGACGGGGCCGAGCCAAGAGACCCAGTACTTC | CASGLGTGPSQETQYF
many | TRBJ1-1 | TRBV6-4 | TRBD1 | TGTGCCAGCAGCCGGGACAGGGGGACTGAAGCTTTCTTT | CASSRDRGTEAFF
many | TRBJ1-6 | TRBV28 | TRBD1 | TGTGCCAGCAGTTCCGGACAGGGGCGCTCACCCCTCCACTTT | CASSSGQGRSPLHF
many | TRBJ1-2 | TRBV27 | NA | TGTGCCAGCAGGGGTCAGGGTCGACAAGGAGGGGTTAACTATGGCTACACCTTC | CASRGQGRQGGVNYGYTF
many | TRBJ2-1 | TRBV3-1 | TRBD2 | TGTGCCAGCAGCCTCGGACTAGCGGGAGGTCATGAGCAGTTCTTC | CASSLGLAGGHEQFF
NA | TRBJ1-5 | TRBV28 | NA | TGTGCCAGCAGTCCCACCGCGGGCAATCAGCCCCAGCATTTT | CASSPTAGNQPQHF
many | TRBJ2-7 | TRBV15 | NA | TGTGCCACCAGCAGAGTGTTTGGGGAAAGCTCCTACGAGCAGTACTTC | CATSRVFGESSYEQYF
NA | TRBJ1-5 | TRBV19 | NA | TGTGCCAGTAGTATAGTGTCCGATCAGCCCCAGCATTTT | CASSIVSDQPQHF
NA | TRBJ2-5 | TRBV6-1 | TRBD2 | TGTGCCAGCAGTCTAGGAGCGGGAGTCTCTGAGACCCAGTACTTC | CASSLGAGVSETQYF
many | TRBJ2-4 | TRBV6-1 | NA | TGTGCCAGCAGCCCTCCTGTCGGCATTCAGTACTTC | CASSPPVGIQYF
many | TRBJ1-2 | TRBV14 | NA | TGTGCCAGCAGCCAAGATACCGCTCGAGGGACCTTC | CASSQDTARGTF
many | TRBJ2-2 | TRBV6-2/TRBV6-3 | TRBD2 | TGTGCCAGCAGTTCCCCCGGACTAGCGGGAGGGCCTTTGGGGGAGCTGTTTTTT | CASSSPGLAGGPLGELFF
NA | TRBJ1-3 | TRBV30 | NA | TGTGCCTACTGGTCGAGCTCTGGAAACACCATATATTTT | CAYWSSSGNTIYF
many | TRBJ1-5 | TRBV6-1 | NA | TGTGCCAGCAGTGAAATCCTGTATAGCAATCAGCCCCAGCATTTT | CASSEILYSNQPQHF
many | TRBJ1-1 | TRBV12-3/TRBV12-4 | NA | TGTGCCAGCAGTGCCGGCCCGATGAACACTGAAGCTTTCTTT | CASSAGPMNTEAFF
NA | TRBJ1-2 | TRBV7-2 | NA | TGTGCCAGCAGCTTACATGTCGGGCCGATATATGGCTACACCTTC | CASSLHVGPIYGYTF
many | TRBJ1-6 | TRBV6-9 | NA | TGTGCCAGCAGTTATTCCCAGAAGAATTCACCCCTCCACTTT | CASSYSQKNSPLHF
many | TRBJ1-1 | TRBV19 | TRBD1 | TGTGCCAGTCCTCCCAGGGGGCAGGGAAACACTGAAGCTTTCTTT | CASPPRGQGNTEAFF
many | TRBJ2-7 | TRBV20-1 | NA | TGCAGTGCTATCGGGCAGGGTCCCTACGAGCAGTACTTC | CSAIGQGPYEQYF
few | TRBJ2-2 | TRBV7-8 | NA | TGTGCCAGCAGGAGGCAGGGATACACCGGGGAGCTGTTTTTT | CASRRQGYTGELFF
many | TRBJ2-4 | TRBV20-1 | NA | TGCAGTGCTAGAGCCAGGGGGGAAAACATTCAGTCCTTC | CSARARGENIQSF
many | TRBJ2-7 | TRBV20-1 | TRBD2 | TGCAGTGCTAGAGGGGTTGGGCTAGCGGGAGATTTCGAGCAGTACTTC | CSARGVGLAGDFEQYF